Below, one T cell receptor beta chain is given with its context. These data belong to a study of CD8 T cells in Susac syndrome. When the RNA was reverse transcribed, random hexamers were used with an input of about 0.45 to 1 ug. TCRdb re-derived calls from the immunoSEQ multiplex PCR reads in MiXCR, one entry per CDR3 protein. The sample holds about 300,000 distinct CDR3 sequences, 70% to 90% seen once. In germline, CDR1 is SQVTM, CDR2 ANQGSEA. This CDR3 contains 16 residues. V lost 6 bases to trimming and J lost 1 base, with 21 bases between them. The rearrangement joins TRBV29-1 to TRBJ2-5; weak D call: TRBD2 (7 bases). Sequencing was performed on CD8+ T cells from PBMCs. This receptor was obtained from a human donor with multiple sclerosis. CDR3 amino acids: CSVDDVGGPLQETQYF. The CDR3 DNA is TGCAGCGTGGATGACGTCGGGGGGCCCCTCCAAGAGACCCAGTACTTC.